The 12 T cell receptor beta chains given below trace back to one sample, sequenced in a study of shared clonotypes between healthy human individuals. Sequenced by immunoSEQ multiplex PCR; TCRdb stores in-frame clones only, minus some. The data contain more than 500,000 clones, around 96% of them singletons. Terminally differentiated effector memory CD45RA+ cells were left out of the naive CD8 fraction, which was CD45RO-negative and positively selected for CCR7. The sample was naive CD8+ T cells sorted from blood. Receptors originate from a woman in her 30s in good health.

This chain joins TRBV28 and TRBJ2-7, with 9 bases aligning to TRBD2. This CDR3 region has 20 residues. V was clipped by 1 base and J by 6 bases; unmatched bases: 22. Germline assignment: CDR1 MDHEN and CDR2 SYDVKM. CDR3 in DNA: TGTGCCAGCAGTTTATCCTCCGGGCTAGCGGGAAAAATCAAGACGACCGAGCAGTACTTC. This translates into CASSLSSGLAGKIKTTEQYF.

The chain uses TRBV5-1 and TRBJ2-7; 14 nucleotides match TRBD2. This CDR3 comprises 16 residues. CDR1 and CDR2 (germline): SGHRS, YFSETQ. Trimming cost V 4 bases and J 4 bases; bases outside gene matches: 7. The CDR3 DNA reads as TGCGCCAGCAGCCTGGGACTAGCGGGAGATCCGTACGAGCAGTACTTC. Translated, it gives CASSLGLAGDPYEQYF.

This chain joins TRBV27 and TRBJ1-2, with 9 bases lining up with TRBD1. The CDR3 totals 14 residues. Germline V lookup: CDR1 MNHEY, CDR2 SMNVEV (reference sequence). V gave up 6 bases and J gave up 6 bases; unmatched junction bases: 8. CDR3 region: CASRFGQGFHGYTF. The CDR3 nucleotides read TGTGCCAGCAGATTCGGACAGGGGTTCCATGGCTACACCTTC.

The chain employs TRBV28 and TRBJ1-1; the D is unclear. The CDR3 length is 12 residues. Germline CDR1 is MDHEN and CDR2 is SYDVKM. With 7 bases removed from V and 5 bases from J, the gap between germline ends came to 11 bases. CDR3 in DNA: TGTGCCAGCATCTCGGGAGGGACTGAAGCTTTCTTT. It translates to CASISGGTEAFF.

The gene calls are TRBV7-2 and TRBJ2-7, with D tentatively TRBD1 (6 bases). This CDR3 spans 15 amino acids. CDR1 and CDR2 from the germline V gene are SGHTA and FQGNSA. Trimming took 5 bases from V and 0 from J, leaving 14 bases between them. The CDR3 loop is CASSPTGWSSYEQYF. Written as DNA, the CDR3 is TGTGCCAGCAGCCCAACAGGGTGGAGCTCCTACGAGCAGTACTTC.

This clone showed up just once. V and J are TRBV27 and TRBJ2-7; TRBD1 agrees at 10 bases. Germline-derived CDR1 and CDR2 are MNHEY and SMNVEV (reference sequence). This CDR3 contains 15 residues. The ends lost 4 bases at V and 2 bases at J; junction bases unmatched: 5. CDR3 amino acids: CASSWTGGTTYEQYF. CDR3 coding DNA: TGTGCCAGCAGTTGGACAGGGGGAACCACCTACGAGCAGTACTTC.

This chain links TRBV11-2 with TRBJ2-1; D is perhaps TRBD2 (5 bases). V was pared by 4 bases and J by 5 bases, with 18 bases between. CDR3 size: 16 residues. Germline V gene lookup returns CDR1 SGHAT and CDR2 FQNNGV. The CDR3 sequence: CASSSLRDVVHNEQFF. CDR3 DNA: TGTGCCAGCAGCTCCCTCCGGGATGTCGTTCACAATGAGCAGTTCTTC.

The V gene is TRBV27, the J gene TRBJ2-7, with D perhaps TRBD1 (5 bases). This CDR3 has 13 residues. Germline V gene lookup returns CDR1 MNHEY and CDR2 SMNVEV (reference sequence). Trimming left V 4 bases short and J 4 bases short, with 11 bases between. CDR3 sequence: CASSYGHYYEQYF. CDR3 in DNA: TGTGCCAGCAGTTATGGACACTATTACGAGCAGTACTTC.

The chain is built from TRBV7-8 and TRBJ2-7; the D gene is possibly TRBD2 (6 bases). Germline V gives CDR1 SGHVS, CDR2 FQNEAQ. Trimming stripped 2 bases from V and 6 bases from J, with 11 bases between. The CDR3 consists of 13 residues. CDR3 bases: TGTGCCAGCAGCTTATCTAGCGTGGGCGAGCAGTACTTC. Its translation is CASSLSSVGEQYF.

The chain couples TRBV2 to TRBJ2-5, with D tentatively TRBD2 (7 bases). Germline assignment: CDR1 SNHLY and CDR2 FYNNEI. Trimming took off 6 bases at V and 2 bases at J, with 13 bases between the two ends. The CDR3 is 14 residues long. The CDR3 nucleotides are TGTGCCAGCAGGGAGGGGGGGGAGCAAGAGACCCAGTACTTC. Amino acids: CASREGGEQETQYF.

The chain joins TRBV7-2 to TRBJ2-7; unclear D gene. Deletions cut 4 bases from V and 5 bases from J, with 12 bases between. CDR3 length: 13 residues. Per germline, CDR1 SGHTA and CDR2 FQGNSA. The CDR3 sequence: CASSSPLVDEQYF. The CDR3 DNA reads as TGTGCCAGCAGCTCCCCCCTAGTGGACGAGCAGTACTTC.

V and J are TRBV6-5 and TRBJ2-7; a possible D gene is TRBD2 (5 bases). The ends were cut back, 0 bases at V and 3 bases at J, with 12 bases in the middle. Germline values: CDR1 MNHEY, CDR2 SVGAGI. This CDR3 is built from 15 residues. The CDR3 DNA reads TGTGCCAGCAGTTACTCGAATCCTAGCTTCTACGAGCAGTACTTC. Its translation: CASSYSNPSFYEQYF.